This T cell receptor beta chain was found in a study of regulatory T cells in long-lasting Graves disease. Many counts were recorded for this clonotype. Its antigen is currently unknown. Germline V CDR1 and CDR2: SGHRS, YFSETQ. The ends were cut back, 0 bases at V and 0 bases at J, with 8 bases in the middle. The CDR3 sequence is 15 residues long. The authors built TCR beta libraries using iRepertoire HTBI primers and Arm-PCR of CDR3 regions. TCRdb independently ran MiXCR on the multiplex PCR reads; one entry per CDR3 protein. The data show about 560,000 distinct CDR3 sequences, with approximately 16% seen just once and around 12% held by the top ten. Time point of the sample: newly diagnosed GD, antithyroid drugs for less than 3 months. PBMC RNA was the source of the TCR library. Study-wide findings and caveats: Favoring TRBV28, TRBJ1-2 and TRBJ2-5 was a feature seen in persistent disease.

Another study also made use of these data, one on T cells in Graves' hyperthyroidism and ophthalmopathy.

The receptor comes from a man younger than 35 with Graves disease. The chain joins TRBV5-1 to TRBJ2-3; D unresolved. The specimen comprised peripheral blood mononuclear cells (PBMCs), sampled at new diagnosis, from a patient treated with antithyroid drugs. CDR3 sequence (DNA): TGCGCCAGCAGCTTGGAGGGCAGTAGCACAGATACGCAGTATTTT. As protein: CASSLEGSSTDTQYF.